This entry features one T cell receptor beta chain sequence. Its matching antigen is unknown. This sample was taken from a study of OX40 agonist ivuxolimab in advanced cancers. Study-wide context: Subjects had a mean age of about 60 years, with a range of roughly 20 to 80; more than 70% were male. Study-level findings and limits: The antigen specificity of the peripheral T cells (those that were expanded) was not determined. Low normalized clonal expansion also occurred in some nonresponding patients.

Germline CDR1 SGHAT, CDR2 FQNNGV. The CDR3 is 14 residues long. V was pared by 5 bases and J by 0 bases, with 11 bases between. This table comes from immunoSEQ multiplex PCR, and its TCRdb copy is limited to in-frame clones, with some not included. The table has 30,000 to 35,000 clones, around 81% seen once. The J gene is TRBJ2-7, the V gene TRBV11-2; D ambiguous. The origin of this receptor is an adult with an advanced solid tumor such as melanoma, head and neck, liver or kidney cancer. Specimen: CD4+ or CD8+ T cells sorted from blood, collected in a trial of the OX40 agonist ivuxolimab. The CDR3: CASSAFVSSYEQYF. In DNA, the CDR3 is TGTGCCAGCAGCGCGTTTGTTAGCTCCTACGAGCAGTACTTC.